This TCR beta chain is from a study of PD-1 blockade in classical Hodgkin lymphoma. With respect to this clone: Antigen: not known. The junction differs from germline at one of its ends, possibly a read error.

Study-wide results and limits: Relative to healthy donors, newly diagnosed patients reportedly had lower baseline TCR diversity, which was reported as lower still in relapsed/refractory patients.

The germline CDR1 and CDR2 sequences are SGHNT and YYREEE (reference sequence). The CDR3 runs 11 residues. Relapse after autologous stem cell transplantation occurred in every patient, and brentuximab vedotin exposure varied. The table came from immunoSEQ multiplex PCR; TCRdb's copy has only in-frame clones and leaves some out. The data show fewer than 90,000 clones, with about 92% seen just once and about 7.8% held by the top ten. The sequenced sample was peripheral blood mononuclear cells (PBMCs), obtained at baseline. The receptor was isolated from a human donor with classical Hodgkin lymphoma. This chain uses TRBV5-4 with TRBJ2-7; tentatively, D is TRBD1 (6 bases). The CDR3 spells CASSLTLQGSF. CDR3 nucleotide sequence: TGTGCCAGCAGCTTGACCCTACAGGGTTCCTTC.